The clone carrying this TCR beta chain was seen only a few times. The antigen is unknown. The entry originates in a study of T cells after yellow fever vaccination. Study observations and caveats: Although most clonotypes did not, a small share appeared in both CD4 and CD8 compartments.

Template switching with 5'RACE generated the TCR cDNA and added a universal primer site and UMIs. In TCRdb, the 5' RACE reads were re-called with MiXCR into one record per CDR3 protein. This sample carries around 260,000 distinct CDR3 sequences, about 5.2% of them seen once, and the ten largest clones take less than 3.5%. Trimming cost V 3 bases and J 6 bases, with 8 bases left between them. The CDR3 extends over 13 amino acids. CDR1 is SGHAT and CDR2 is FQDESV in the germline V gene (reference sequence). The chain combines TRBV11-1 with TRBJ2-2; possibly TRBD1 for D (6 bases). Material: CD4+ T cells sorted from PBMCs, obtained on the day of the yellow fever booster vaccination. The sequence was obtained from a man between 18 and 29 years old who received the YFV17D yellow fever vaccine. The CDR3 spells CASSFRTAGELFF. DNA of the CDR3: TGTGCCAGCAGCTTCCGGACAGCCGGGGAGCTGTTTTTT.